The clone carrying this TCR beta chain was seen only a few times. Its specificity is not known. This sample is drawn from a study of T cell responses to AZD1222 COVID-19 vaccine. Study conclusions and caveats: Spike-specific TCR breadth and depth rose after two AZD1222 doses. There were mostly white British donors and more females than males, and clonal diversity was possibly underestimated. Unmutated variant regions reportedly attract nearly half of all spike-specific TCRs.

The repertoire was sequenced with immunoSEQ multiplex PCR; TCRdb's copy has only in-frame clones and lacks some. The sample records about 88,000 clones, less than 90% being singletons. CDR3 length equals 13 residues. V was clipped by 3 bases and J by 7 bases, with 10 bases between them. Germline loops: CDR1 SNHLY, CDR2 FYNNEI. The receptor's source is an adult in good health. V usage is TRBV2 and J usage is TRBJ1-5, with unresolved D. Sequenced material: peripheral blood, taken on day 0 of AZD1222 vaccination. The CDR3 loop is CASSDMGVQPQHF. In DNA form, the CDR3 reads TGTGCCAGCAGTGATATGGGAGTGCAGCCCCAGCATTTT. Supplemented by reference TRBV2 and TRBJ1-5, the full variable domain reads EPEVTQTPSHQVTQMGQEVILRCVPISNHLYFYWYRQILGQKVEFLVSFYNNEISEKSEIFDDQFSVERPDGSNFTLKIRSTKLEDSAMYFCASSDMGVQPQHFGDGTRLSIL.